These 22 T cell receptor beta chains were sequenced from one sample in a study of blood T cell repertoires in COVID-19. Assay: immunoSEQ multiplex PCR; the TCRdb copy retains only in-frame clones and omits some. The sample yields over 200,000 clones, 80% to 90% seen once. The sequenced material came from PBMCs or T cells enriched from blood (not recorded which). These receptors came from a man younger than 35 who had recovered from COVID-19.

J is TRBJ1-1 and V is TRBV7-9; 7 bases map to TRBD1. The V gene end was trimmed by 2 bases and the J gene end by 3 bases; junction bases not matched to a gene: 3. This CDR3 has 14 residues. Per germline, CDR1 SEHNR and CDR2 FQNEAQ (reference sequence). CDR3 protein: CASSLKGADTEAFF. CDR3 DNA: TGTGCCAGCAGCTTAAAGGGGGCGGACACTGAAGCTTTCTTT.

The rearrangement links TRBV5-1 to TRBJ2-2, with a possible D match to TRBD2 (6 bases). Germline CDR1 SGHRS, CDR2 YFSETQ. Trimming stripped 8 bases from V and 3 bases from J, with 11 bases between. The CDR3 has 13 residues. The CDR3 sequence: CASAGSDTGELFF. The CDR3 DNA is TGCGCCAGTGCGGGGAGTGACACCGGGGAGCTGTTTTTT.

V gene TRBV5-1 combines with J gene TRBJ1-1; D is possibly TRBD1 (5 bases). Germline V gives CDR1 SGHRS, CDR2 YFSETQ. CDR3 length: 13 residues. With 4 bases removed from V and 6 bases from J, the gap between germline ends came to 13 bases. The CDR3 nucleotides read TGCGCCAGCAGCCCGGCAGGGTGGGCTGAAGCTTTCTTT. Translation: CASSPAGWAEAFF.

The chain is built from TRBV14 and TRBJ2-3; 13 bases align to TRBD2. Germline CDR1 SGHDN, CDR2 FVKESK. V shed 1 base and J 7 bases; nucleotides not matched to a gene: 11. The CDR3 extends over 18 amino acids. CDR3 coding DNA: TGTGCCAGCAGCCAAGGGATCTACGGGACTAGCGGGATGAATACGCAGTATTTT. Protein: CASSQGIYGTSGMNTQYF.

This clone appeared once. The rearrangement links TRBV28 to TRBJ2-3; TRBD2 matches 9 bases. The CDR3 has 18 amino acids. Germline loops: CDR1 MDHEN, CDR2 SYDVKM. V dropped 1 base and J dropped 2; count of bases not matched to a gene: 10. The CDR3 protein is CASSLFPPTSGDTDTQYF. The DNA for the CDR3 is TGTGCCAGCAGTTTATTCCCCCCGACTAGCGGAGACACAGATACGCAGTATTTT.

The V call is TRBV6-1, the J call TRBJ1-2; no clear D gene. V dropped 0 bases and J dropped 8 bases, with 13 bases sitting between them. CDR3 length: 14 residues. Looked up from germline, CDR1 is MNHNS and CDR2 is SASEGT. CDR3 region: CASSEASGWEGYTF. The CDR3 nucleotides read TGTGCCAGCAGTGAAGCGAGCGGGTGGGAAGGCTACACCTTC.

This clone was observed once. The rearrangement joins TRBV3-1 (or the pseudogene TRBV3-2) to TRBJ2-1; D may be TRBD2 (7 bases). The V gene's germline CDR1 is LGHDT and CDR2 YNNKEL (reference sequence). The V end lost 5 bases, the J end lost 7 bases, and 24 bases lay between the germline ends. This CDR3 spans 17 amino acids. The CDR3 sequence is CASSSEVSVGGPNEQFF. The CDR3 DNA reads TGTGCCAGCAGCTCGGAAGTTAGCGTGGGGGGGCCGAATGAGCAGTTCTTC.

This clone has a single count. The chain recombines TRBV14 with TRBJ1-2; TRBD1 might be the D (5 bases). CDR1 is SGHDN and CDR2 is FVKESK in the germline V gene. V lost 2 bases and J lost 1, with 11 bases in between. This CDR3 contains 15 residues. CDR3 DNA sequence: TGTGCCAGCAGCCAAAGAGTGACAGATAACTATGGCTACACCTTC. This encodes CASSQRVTDNYGYTF.

The chain couples TRBV19 to TRBJ1-2, with D possibly being TRBD1 (5 bases). The germline V gene has CDR1 LNHDA and CDR2 SQIVND (reference sequence). Between the trimmed V and J ends, which lost 10 bases and 2 bases, there was a span of 20 bases. The CDR3 runs to 15 residues. This CDR3 reads CATQYSRGGNYGYTF. Here the CDR3 DNA reads TGTGCCACCCAATACTCGCGGGGGGGGAACTATGGCTACACCTTC.

Only a few counts were recorded for this clone. One end of the junction fails to match germline, which may point to a read error. This sequence joins TRBV14 and TRBJ2-6; 11 nucleotides align to TRBD2. The CDR3 contains 18 residues. From germline, CDR1 is SGHDN and CDR2 FVKESK. Here the CDR3 reads CASRQGPLAGAGANVLTF. DNA of the CDR3: TGTGCCAGCAGACAAGGGCCACTAGCGGGAGCTGGGGCCAACGTCCTGACTTTC.

This chain links TRBV28 with TRBJ2-7; TRBD2 is a possible D gene (5 bases). Trimming shortened V by 6 bases and J by 4 bases, and 22 bases separated the two germline ends. The CDR3 totals 16 residues. Germline assignment: CDR1 MDHEN and CDR2 SYDVKM. CDR3 coding DNA: TGTGCCAGCAGCCCTGGGAGCGGAATTTTGAATTACGAGCAGTACTTC. Amino acid sequence: CASSPGSGILNYEQYF.

The chain couples TRBV5-1 to TRBJ1-2; D may be TRBD1 (6 bases). V lost 1 base and J 4 bases, leaving 8 bases between the germline ends. The CDR3 spans 13 residues. From germline, CDR1 is SGHRS and CDR2 YFSETQ. The CDR3 loop is CASSLSDSYGYTF. The CDR3 DNA is TGCGCCAGCAGCTTGTCGGACAGCTATGGCTACACCTTC.

This chain uses TRBV28 with TRBJ2-1, with 15 bases matching TRBD2. V was clipped by 6 bases and J by 15 bases; unmatched bases: 15. This CDR3 is 16 amino acids long. Germline CDR1 MDHEN, CDR2 SYDVKM. CDR3 nucleotides: TGTGCCAGCAGGGAGCTCGGGACTAGCGGGAGGCCCGGTCTGTTCTTC. It encodes CASRELGTSGRPGLFF.

The V call is TRBV4-2, the J call TRBJ1-2; D remains ambiguous. Germline V CDR1 and CDR2: LGHNA, YNFKEQ. The CDR3 spans 15 residues. Trimming removed 0 bases at V and 5 bases at J, with 13 bases between. For the CDR3, the DNA is TGTGCCAGCAGCCAAGAGTCCGAGGGTTCTTATGGCTACACCTTC. Protein product: CASSQESEGSYGYTF.

The rearrangement joins TRBV7-3 to TRBJ2-2; the D is unclear. The CDR3 runs 16 residues. V lost 5 bases, J lost 1 base, and 14 bases lay in between. Germline CDR1 is SGHTA and CDR2 is FQGTGA. CDR3 in DNA: TGTGCCAGCAGCCCCGCGGTAGAACTGAACACCGGGGAGCTGTTTTTT. Translation gives CASSPAVELNTGELFF.

V gene TRBV28 combines with J gene TRBJ2-1, with D unresolved. This CDR3 comprises 15 residues. V dropped 4 bases and J dropped 1 base, with 11 bases sitting between them. Germline CDR1 reads MDHEN; CDR2 reads SYDVKM. CDR3 sequence: CASSSNRVSYNEQFF. DNA for the CDR3: TGTGCCAGCAGTTCTAACCGAGTTTCCTACAATGAGCAGTTCTTC. Full variable domain (remainder filled in from reference TRBV28 and TRBJ2-1): DVKVTQSSRYLVKRTGEKVFLECVQDMDHENMFWYRQDPGLGLRLIYFSYDVKMKEKGDIPEGYSVSREKKERFSLILESASTNQTSMYLCASSSNRVSYNEQFFGPGTRLTVL.

The J gene is TRBJ2-7, the V gene TRBV6-1, with D hard to call. This CDR3 region has 13 residues. Germline V gene data show CDR1 as MNHNS and CDR2 as SASEGT. Deletions cut 1 base from V and 3 bases from J, with 7 bases between. CDR3 sequence reads: CASSEDVVYEQYF. CDR3 DNA sequence: TGTGCCAGCAGTGAAGATGTCGTCTACGAGCAGTACTTC.

This chain joins TRBV18 and TRBJ2-7; TRBD2 matches at 7 bases. CDR1 is KGHSH, CDR2 LQKENI, per germline. Germline trimming cut 3 bases from V and 5 bases from J; bases unmatched to any gene: 1. The length of the CDR3 is 12 residues. The CDR3 spells CASSPGGNEQYF. Here the CDR3 DNA reads TGTGCCAGCTCACCCGGGGGGAACGAGCAGTACTTC. The whole variable domain, filled in from reference TRBV18 and TRBJ2-7, reads NAGVMQNPRHLVRRRGQEARLRCSPMKGHSHVYWYRQLPEEGLKFMVYLQKENIIDESGMPKERFSAEFPKEGPSILRIQQVVRGDSAAYFCASSPGGNEQYFGPGTRLTVT.

The rearrangement links TRBV3-1 (or the pseudogene TRBV3-2) to TRBJ2-1; D may be TRBD1 (6 bases). Germline values: CDR1 LGHDT, CDR2 YNNKEL (reference sequence). V was shortened by 1 base and J by 6 bases, with 7 bases between the two germline ends. CDR3 length: 13 amino acids. The DNA of the CDR3 is TGTGCCAGCAGCCAAGCAGGGGTCAATGAGCAGTTCTTC. It encodes CASSQAGVNEQFF.

The chain joins TRBV24-1 to TRBJ2-7, with D possibly being TRBD1 (6 bases). Germline V lookup: CDR1 KGHDR, CDR2 SFDVKD. The V gene lost 12 bases and the J gene lost 2 bases, with 19 bases spanning the gap. The CDR3 runs to 14 residues. CDR3 coding DNA: TGTGCCCCCCGCCGGGACATAATCCCCTACGAGCAGTACTTC. It codes for CAPRRDIIPYEQYF.

The genes are TRBV6-5 and TRBJ1-2, with D maybe TRBD1 (6 bases). Germline V lookup: CDR1 MNHEY, CDR2 SVGAGI. Trimming stripped 0 bases from V and 8 bases from J, with 13 bases between. The CDR3 sequence is 14 residues long. CDR3 residues: CASSYSTGNTGYTF. The CDR3 region has the DNA TGTGCCAGCAGTTACTCTACAGGGAATACGGGCTACACCTTC.

The gene calls are TRBV11-2 and TRBJ2-7; D gene ambiguous. The CDR3 is 13 residues long. Per germline, CDR1 SGHAT and CDR2 FQNNGV. The V and J ends lost 1 base and 2 bases respectively, with 6 bases between them. The CDR3 sequence: CASSLGGTYEQYF. The CDR3 DNA reads TGTGCCAGCAGCTTAGGAGGAACCTACGAGCAGTACTTC. The full variable domain, its missing parts supplied by reference TRBV11-2 and TRBJ2-7, is EAGVAQSPRYKIIEKRQSVAFWCNPISGHATLYWYQQILGQGPKLLIQFQNNGVVDDSQLPKDRFSAERLKGVDSTLKIQPAKLEDSAVYLCASSLGGTYEQYFGPGTRLTVT.